Listed here are 30 T cell receptor beta chains from one sample, sequenced in a study of spatial heterogeneity in lung cancer (dated by TCRdb to between 2018 and 2021). The library was generated by 5' RACE. These reads were obtained on a NextSeq 500. In-frame beta chains were kept once TCRdb had trimmed the public reads at Q25 with fastp and called clones with MiXCR. A single entry per CDR3 protein holds the most common genes and DNA from its merged rows. The sample table shows around 110,000 distinct CDR3 sequences, and more than 9% are seen once. The top ten hold approximately 15% of the sample. Interpreted using the paper, the time point label stands for: blood at routine non-recurrence follow-up after resection. Without any cell sorting, TCR sequencing was performed on whole RNA extracted either from tumor and nontumor lung tissue or from cryopreserved PBMC samples. The sequenced sample was PBMCs, obtained at follow-up. The source of these receptors is a male donor with early-stage non-small cell lung cancer.

The chain uses TRBV20-1 and TRBJ2-5; D is undetermined. The CDR3 loop spans 11 amino acids. The V end was cut by 1 base, the J end by 3 bases, with 3 bases between. CDR1 and CDR2 (germline): DFQATT, SNEGSKA (reference sequence). The CDR3 DNA reads as TGCAGTGCTAGAGTAAAAGAGACCCAGTACTTC. It translates to CSARVKETQYF.

At least ten counts were recorded for this clonotype. This chain joins TRBV20-1 and TRBJ1-3; no clear D gene. The ends were cut back, 0 bases at V and 2 bases at J, with 2 bases in the middle. The germline CDR1 and CDR2 sequences are DFQATT and SNEGSKA (reference sequence). CDR3 length equals 12 residues. The CDR3 region has the DNA TGCAGTGCTAGAGAACCTGGAAACACCATATATTTT. Translated: CSAREPGNTIYF.

The rearrangement joins TRBV3-1 to TRBJ2-7; D might be TRBD1 or TRBD2, each matching 5 bases. V was shortened by 4 bases and J by 6 bases, with 16 bases between the two germline ends. CDR3 length: 14 residues. CDR1 LGHDT and CDR2 YNNKEL come from the germline V gene (reference sequence). The CDR3, as DNA: TGTGCCAGCAGCCCTACGGACATCCGGGGCGAGCAGTACTTC. Residues: CASSPTDIRGEQYF.

This clonotype was counted at least ten times. The chain is built from TRBV7-2 and TRBJ2-5; 14 bases align to TRBD2. CDR1 is SGHTA and CDR2 is FQGNSA in the germline V gene. V lost 4 bases to trimming and J lost 1 base; unmatched junction nucleotides: 5. The CDR3 loop spans 17 amino acids. The CDR3 DNA reads as TGTGCCAGCAGCTCGGGACTAGCGGGGGTCACCCAAGAGACCCAGTACTTC. Protein: CASSSGLAGVTQETQYF.

The rearrangement uses TRBV5-1 and TRBJ2-2; 10 nucleotides line up with TRBD1. The germline V gene encodes CDR1 SGHRS and CDR2 YFSETQ. The junction had 4 bases not matched to a gene; V was cut back by 3 bases and J by 2 bases. This CDR3 is 16 amino acids long. The CDR3 nucleotides read TGCGCCAGCAGCTCGGGACAGGGGAGAAACACCGGGGAGCTGTTTTTT. This sequence encodes CASSSGQGRNTGELFF.

This clonotype came up a few times. The chain carries TRBV5-1 and TRBJ2-2; a weak D match, TRBD1 (6 bases). Per germline, CDR1 SGHRS and CDR2 YFSETQ. Trimming removed 4 bases at V and 0 bases at J, with 13 bases between. The CDR3 sequence is 16 residues long. CDR3: CASSRTTGPNTGELFF. The CDR3 nucleotides are TGCGCCAGCAGCCGGACGACAGGTCCGAACACCGGGGAGCTGTTTTTT.

This clonotype was counted many times. The chain carries TRBV3-1 and TRBJ1-1, with D perhaps matching TRBD1 (5 bases). Per the germline V gene, CDR1 is LGHDT and CDR2 is YNNKEL (reference sequence). The CDR3 totals 16 residues. Between the trimmed V and J ends, which lost 3 bases and 5 bases, there was a span of 19 bases. CDR3 sequence: CASSQGSGGAKTEAFF. The CDR3 coding sequence is TGTGCCAGCAGCCAGGGGAGTGGAGGGGCCAAGACTGAAGCTTTCTTT.

This clonotype has a handful of counts. The chain employs TRBV6-2 or TRBV6-3 and TRBJ2-7; 11 bases map to TRBD2. J lost 0 bases, V lost 6 bases, and 4 bases had no gene match. The CDR3 runs to 15 residues. Germline CDR1 reads MNHEY; CDR2 reads SVGEGT. The CDR3 DNA is TGTGCCAGCAGCCAAACTAGCGGGGGCTCCTACGAGCAGTACTTC. Protein sequence: CASSQTSGGSYEQYF.

The sample holds many counts of this clonotype. The chain is built from TRBV6-2 or TRBV6-3 and TRBJ2-5; D tentatively fits TRBD1 or TRBD2 (6 bases each). The CDR3 has 21 residues. V lost 5 bases to trimming and J lost 2 bases, with 33 bases between them. The germline CDR1 and CDR2 sequences are MNHEY and SVGEGT. CDR3 nucleotide sequence: TGTGCCAGCAGTCTTCTCCCGGCGGGGACACGGCTCCCGCTCAAACAAGAGACCCAGTACTTC. Its translation: CASSLLPAGTRLPLKQETQYF.

This chain joins TRBV7-8 and TRBJ1-1; no clear D. Trimming removed 1 base from V and 5 bases from J, with 17 bases in between. Looked up from germline, CDR1 is SGHVS and CDR2 is FQNEAQ. This CDR3 is built from 16 residues. The CDR3 coding sequence is TGTGCCAGCAGCTTAGGCCGGAGGCGGGGAGGGACTGAAGCTTTCTTT. Translating gives CASSLGRRRGGTEAFF. The variable domain in full, completed from reference TRBV7-8 and TRBJ1-1, reads GAGVSQSPRYKVAKRGQDVALRCDPISGHVSLFWYQQALGQGPEFLTYFQNEAQLDKSGLPSDRFFAERPEGSVSTLKIQRTQQEDSAVYLCASSLGRRRGGTEAFFGQGTRLTVV.

The chain carries TRBV5-4 and TRBJ1-1; 7 nucleotides match TRBD1. Germline V gives CDR1 SGHNT, CDR2 YYREEE (reference sequence). CDR3 size: 15 residues. Germline trimming cut 3 bases from V and 0 bases from J; bases unmatched to any gene: 5. CDR3 sequence: CASSSGTEMNTEAFF. CDR3 DNA sequence: TGTGCCAGCAGCTCCGGGACAGAGATGAACACTGAAGCTTTCTTT.

This chain uses TRBV3-1 with TRBJ1-2; D gene uncertain. From germline, CDR1 is LGHDT and CDR2 YNNKEL (reference sequence). This CDR3 region has 13 residues. V was trimmed by 4 bases and J by 7 bases, leaving 13 bases between them. In DNA form, the CDR3 reads TGTGCCAGCAGCCCCCTGGGGTTGGGTGGCTACACCTTC. It specifies CASSPLGLGGYTF.

The gene calls are TRBV6-6 and TRBJ2-5; tentatively, D is TRBD1 or TRBD2 (5 bases each). Germline CDR1 and CDR2: MNHNY and SVGAGI (reference sequence). The CDR3 covers 14 residues. Trimming pared 6 bases from V and 5 bases from J, leaving 16 bases between. Here the CDR3 DNA reads TGTGCCAGCAGACGGGGAGCAGGGAAGGAGACCCAGTACTTC. Translating gives CASRRGAGKETQYF.

The J gene is TRBJ2-3, the V gene TRBV7-9; D is perhaps TRBD1 or TRBD2 (6 bases each). Germline loops: CDR1 SEHNR, CDR2 FQNEAQ (reference sequence). CDR3 length: 14 amino acids. Trimming pared 9 bases from V and 0 bases from J, leaving 13 bases between. The CDR3 DNA is TGTGCCAGTATCGGGGGCTTAAGCACAGATACGCAGTATTTT. This sequence encodes CASIGGLSTDTQYF.

The J gene is TRBJ2-5, the V gene TRBV14; TRBD2 matches 13 bases. The CDR3 is made up of 17 amino acids. The germline V gene encodes CDR1 SGHDN and CDR2 FVKESK. V lost 1 base to trimming and J lost 1 base; unmatched junction nucleotides: 3. The CDR3 bases are TGTGCCAGCAGCCAAGGACTAGCGGGGGGAGTCCAAGAGACCCAGTACTTC. Its translation is CASSQGLAGGVQETQYF.

This clonotype turned up a few times. The chain joins TRBV19 to TRBJ1-5; D uncertain. CDR3 length: 13 residues. Trimming took 4 bases from V and 7 from J, leaving 11 bases between them. CDR1 and CDR2 (germline): LNHDA, SQIVND (reference sequence). The CDR3 reads CASSKSGGQPQHF. As DNA, the CDR3 is TGTGCCAGTAGTAAATCGGGCGGCCAGCCCCAGCATTTT.

V usage is TRBV18 and J usage is TRBJ2-5; possibly TRBD1 for D (5 bases). Germline CDR1 is KGHSH and CDR2 is LQKENI. Trimming removed 2 bases at V and 4 bases at J, with 8 bases between. This CDR3 spans 13 amino acids. As DNA, the CDR3 is TGTGCCAGCTCACCAAGGGGATTAGAGACCCAGTACTTC. It is translated as CASSPRGLETQYF. Together with reference TRBV18 and TRBJ2-5, the CDR3 gives the full variable domain: NAGVMQNPRHLVRRRGQEARLRCSPMKGHSHVYWYRQLPEEGLKFMVYLQKENIIDESGMPKERFSAEFPKEGPSILRIQQVVRGDSAAYFCASSPRGLETQYFGPGTRLLVL.

This clonotype has just a few counts. The chain carries TRBV10-3 and TRBJ1-1; no clear D gene. CDR1 is ENHRY, CDR2 SYGVKD, per germline. V lost 6 bases and J lost 0, with 5 bases in between. This CDR3 contains 12 residues. CDR3 coding DNA: TGTGCCATCAGCGCGGTGAACACTGAAGCTTTCTTT. Amino acids: CAISAVNTEAFF.

This clonotype was seen only a few times. V usage is TRBV29-1 and J usage is TRBJ2-4; D possibly matches TRBD1 or TRBD2 (6 bases each). Germline values: CDR1 SQVTM, CDR2 ANQGSEA. Trimming took off 7 bases at V and 8 bases at J, with 21 bases between the two ends. CDR3 length: 14 residues. In nucleotides, the CDR3 is TGCAGCGCAGCTCATGGGGGGCCGATGGACATTCAGTACTTC. It translates to CSAAHGGPMDIQYF. Using reference TRBV29-1 and TRBJ2-4 for the parts outside the CDR3, the full variable domain is SAVISQKPSRDICQRGTSLTIQCQVDSQVTMMFWYRQQPGQSLTLIATANQGSEATYESGFVIDKFPISRPNLTFSTLTVSNMSPEDSSIYLCSAAHGGPMDIQYFGAGTRLSVL.

The chain employs TRBV6-5 and TRBJ2-1, with D tentatively TRBD2 (6 bases). Germline lookup yields CDR1 MNHEY and CDR2 SVGAGI. The germline V and J ends were trimmed by 5 bases and 6 bases, with 17 bases remaining between them. This CDR3 is 15 amino acids long. CDR3 protein: CASSPSVGGFNEQFF. The CDR3 DNA reads as TGTGCCAGCAGTCCCTCCGTGGGGGGTTTCAATGAGCAGTTCTTC.

This clonotype was observed many times. This chain joins TRBV3-1 and TRBJ2-3; no definite D call. CDR1 LGHDT and CDR2 YNNKEL come from the germline V gene (reference sequence). This CDR3 has 14 residues. Trimming pared 1 base from V and 9 bases from J, leaving 14 bases between. The CDR3: CASSQGLGRRTQYF. The CDR3 nucleotides are TGTGCCAGCAGCCAAGGTCTCGGCAGGCGGACGCAGTATTTT.

The V and J genes are TRBV2 and TRBJ2-7; 9 nucleotides agree with TRBD1. The V and J ends lost 7 bases and 4 bases, in that order; junction bases with no gene match: 8. In germline, CDR1 is SNHLY, CDR2 FYNNEI. This CDR3 contains 14 residues. The CDR3 reads CASIAGTGTYEQYF. CDR3 bases: TGTGCCAGCATCGCCGGGACAGGGACGTACGAGCAGTACTTC.

There are many counts of this clonotype. The gene calls are TRBV20-1 and TRBJ2-7; 8 bases match TRBD1. V shed 4 bases and J 0 bases; nucleotides not matched to a gene: 2. This CDR3 region has 13 residues. The V gene's germline CDR1 is DFQATT and CDR2 SNEGSKA (reference sequence). Here the CDR3 reads CSAKGQVSYEQYF. Written as DNA, the CDR3 is TGCAGTGCTAAGGGACAGGTCTCCTACGAGCAGTACTTC.

This clonotype was counted ten times or more. Here the CDR3 reads CASSDSKGTEQFF. CDR3 bases: TGTGCCAGCAGTGACTCAAAAGGCACTGAGCAGTTCTTC. This chain connects TRBV6-4 to TRBJ2-1; no clear D. The germline gives CDR1 MRHNA, CDR2 SNTAGT. Trimming removed 0 bases at V and 9 bases at J, with 9 bases between. CDR3 length equals 13 residues.

This chain links TRBV7-3 with TRBJ2-3; D remains ambiguous. Trimming pared 7 bases from V and 0 bases from J, leaving 11 bases between. The CDR3 spans 14 residues. CDR1 and CDR2 from the germline V gene are SGHTA and FQGTGA. The CDR3 protein is CASNRVDSTDTQYF. Here the CDR3 DNA reads TGTGCCAGCAATAGGGTCGACAGCACAGATACGCAGTATTTT. Supplemented by reference TRBV7-3 and TRBJ2-3, the full variable domain reads GAGVSQTPSNKVTEKGKYVELRCDPISGHTALYWYRQSLGQGPEFLIYFQGTGAADDSGLPNDRFFAVRPEGSVSTLKIQRTERGDSAVYLCASNRVDSTDTQYFGPGTRLTVL.

This chain links TRBV7-9 with TRBJ1-4; D is unresolved. The V end lost 1 base, the J end lost 5 bases, and 14 bases lay between the germline ends. CDR1 is SEHNR, CDR2 FQNEAQ, per germline (reference sequence). The CDR3 loop spans 16 amino acids. The CDR3 loop reads CASSLGSYNANEKLFF. CDR3 coding DNA: TGTGCCAGCAGCTTAGGGTCGTACAACGCGAATGAAAAACTGTTTTTT.

In its sample, this clonotype was seen a few times. This chain connects TRBV7-2 to TRBJ2-3; D not certain. V shed 5 bases and J shed 1 base, with 13 bases lying between them. Germline assignment: CDR1 SGHTA and CDR2 FQGNSA. There are 15 residues in the CDR3. Here the CDR3 DNA reads TGTGCCAGCAGCCCTAGTGGCCTCGGCACAGATACGCAGTATTTT. This codes for CASSPSGLGTDTQYF.

This clonotype came up a few times. Here the CDR3 reads CASRPLDGIEKLFF. DNA of the CDR3: TGTGCCAGCAGACCCCTGGACGGAATTGAAAAACTGTTTTTT. This rearrangement joins TRBV27 to TRBJ1-4; D ambiguous. The germline gives CDR1 MNHEY, CDR2 SMNVEV (reference sequence). Trimming shortened V by 6 bases and J by 7 bases, and 15 bases separated the two germline ends. The length of the CDR3 is 14 residues. Together with reference TRBV27 and TRBJ1-4, the CDR3 gives the full variable domain: EAQVTQNPRYLITVTGKKLTVTCSQNMNHEYMSWYRQDPGLGLRQIYYSMNVEVTDKGDVPEGYKVSRKEKRNFPLILESPSPNQTSLYFCASRPLDGIEKLFFGSGTQLSVL.

This clonotype was recorded at least ten times. The rearrangement uses TRBV24-1 and TRBJ2-2; D not resolved. Germline lookup yields CDR1 KGHDR and CDR2 SFDVKD. Trimming pared 3 bases from V and 7 bases from J, leaving 11 bases between. CDR3 length: 14 amino acids. The CDR3 DNA sequence: TGTGCCACCAGTGATGCCAAAATTAGCGGGGAGCTGTTTTTT. Residues: CATSDAKISGELFF.

This clonotype was seen at least ten times. V and J are TRBV10-3 and TRBJ2-7, with a weak D call TRBD2 (5 bases). This CDR3 has 11 amino acids. V dropped 10 bases and J dropped 5 bases, with 12 bases sitting between them. Germline lookup yields CDR1 ENHRY and CDR2 SYGVKD. The CDR3: CATLGRDEQYF. For the CDR3, the DNA is TGTGCCACCCTCGGGCGGGACGAGCAGTACTTC.